This T cell receptor (beta chain) appears in the sequencing data of a study of blood T cell repertoires in COVID-19. Overall study context: The United States, Italy and Spain supplied acute and convalescent COVID-19 samples. Sources were T cells, B-cell-depleted T cells, or PBMCs; the material itself was cDNA or gDNA.

This clone was seen just once. In germline, CDR1 is SGHDN, CDR2 FVKESK. V dropped 1 base and J dropped 5 bases, with 5 bases sitting between them. The CDR3 consists of 12 residues. In the original workflow: From reference gene primer amplification, estimates of nucleated cell counts were derived. Repertoires were generated with immunoSEQ multiplex PCR, while TCRdb's copy carries only in-frame clones and drops some. V and J calls and clone size come straight from that table; D and trimming were deduced from the DNA. The sample lists about 170,000 clones, roughly 88% seen once, with 1.2% in the top ten.

The source material was peripheral blood. This sequence joins TRBV14 and TRBJ2-5; no clear D. The sequence was collected from a man between 60 and 75 years old who had recovered from COVID-19. CDR3 nucleotides: TGTGCCAGCAGCCAAGTCCGGGAGACCCAGTACTTC. This codes for CASSQVRETQYF.